This TCR beta chain comes out of a study of shared clonotypes between healthy human individuals. Study-level points and caveats: What naive subsets generally showed was a larger estimated richness than memory subsets showed. Clonotype sharing across several donors was observed for roughly 5% of naive CD4 clonotypes.

Assay used: immunoSEQ multiplex PCR; TCRdb lists only in-frame clones, some missing. In the table there are approximately 980,000 clones, approximately 80% of which are singletons. Recent vaccinations or acute infections were absent in the healthy HIV-negative adult donors. The V gene lost 4 bases and the J gene lost 2 bases, with 15 bases spanning the gap. The CDR3 loop spans 15 amino acids. The germline V gene encodes CDR1 SNHLY and CDR2 FYNNEI. As to this clone: Its antigen remains unknown.

This receptor was taken from a man aged 18 to 29 in good health. This chain connects TRBV2 to TRBJ2-7; no definite D call. The sample taken for sequencing was memory CD4+ T cells sorted from blood. This sample's subset: CD45RA-negative fraction. CDR3 DNA sequence: TGTGCCAGCAGTGTCCTAGGCGCCGCTACCTACGAGCAGTACTTC. This codes for CASSVLGAATYEQYF.